These T cell receptor beta chains were read from a single sample in a study of identical twins. TCRdb re-derived calls from the 5' RACE reads in MiXCR, one entry per CDR3 protein. The data hold 140,000 to 150,000 distinct CDR3 sequences, with 3.5% observed a single time. The sequencing sample was made of memory T cells sorted from blood. The receptor source for this set is a man between 18 and 29 years old in good health. Both conserved end residues are part of each CDR3. A D gene is named only where the DNA matches it firmly. Clone size appears in some rows only: once, few, many, or a class for an expanded clone.

J gene | CDR3 length | V gene | clone size | D gene | CDR3 protein
TRBJ1-1 | 13 | TRBV20-1 | many | - | CSARTGMNTEAFF
TRBJ2-3 | 12 | TRBV5-1 | many | - | CASSIQTDTQYF
TRBJ2-1 | 14 | TRBV20-1 | many | TRBD1 | CSAPAGTGSYEQFF
TRBJ1-1 | 14 | TRBV7-9 | - | - | CASSLVGGGTEAFF
TRBJ2-3 | 15 | TRBV29-1 | many | TRBD2 | CSVPGLAGVRDTQYF
TRBJ2-7 | 17 | TRBV21-1 | - | - | CASSKALRAGASYEQYF
TRBJ1-2 | 15 | TRBV7-2 | many | - | CASSLVRTHNYGYTF
TRBJ2-1 | 12 | TRBV12-3/TRBV12-4 | many | - | CASETLGNEQFF
TRBJ2-2 | 17 | TRBV5-1 | - | - | CASSGPGTQVGTGELFF
TRBJ2-5 | 17 | TRBV20-1 | many | TRBD2 | CSAIPGINSGRGKTQYF
TRBJ2-7 | 14 | TRBV5-1 | many | TRBD2 | CASSLAGGSDEQYF
TRBJ2-5 | 14 | TRBV12-3/TRBV12-4 | many | - | CASSSGTTEGTQYF
TRBJ2-1 | 15 | TRBV5-1 | medium-sized | TRBD2 | CASSLTSGSYNEQFF
TRBJ2-1 | 15 | TRBV4-1 | many | - | CASSQVLADYNEQFF
TRBJ1-4 | 15 | TRBV5-1 | many | - | CASSWGTPTNEKLFF
TRBJ2-5 | 12 | TRBV29-1 | many | - | CSVEPGGETQYF
TRBJ2-5 | 14 | TRBV12-3/TRBV12-4 | many | - | CASIKNLAQETQYF
TRBJ1-2 | 15 | TRBV7-2 | many | TRBD1 | CASSDGQGRDYGYTF
TRBJ1-5 | 13 | TRBV29-1 | many | TRBD1 | CSVKTGSNQPQHF
TRBJ2-3 | 17 | TRBV20-1 | - | - | CSQPGTRDAEITDTQYF
TRBJ2-1 | 16 | TRBV5-1 | few | - | CASSLNDLGPYNEQFF
TRBJ2-2 | 14 | TRBV20-1 | many | TRBD2 | CSALAGERTGELFF
TRBJ1-1 | 15 | TRBV4-3 | many | TRBD1 | CASSQETGGVAEAFF
TRBJ1-2 | 13 | TRBV6-1 | many | - | CASSLTGVEGYTF
TRBJ1-2 | 14 | TRBV5-1 | many | - | CASSLDSGGYGYTF
TRBJ2-1 | 17 | TRBV4-2 | many | - | CASLPTDIMGERNEQFF